This is a list of T cell receptor beta chains from one sample in a study of blood T cell repertoires in COVID-19. Libraries were prepared by immunoSEQ multiplex PCR; TCRdb keeps only in-frame clonotypes and omits some of them. The data contain roughly 290,000 clones, 70% to 90% of them seen just once; the ten biggest clones take up 0.7% to 1%. Input material: peripheral blood. All receptors derive from a human donor with COVID-19, enrolled during active disease. The donor label of this sample is uncertain. The CDR3 runs from the conserved cysteine through the conserved F or W. The D gene is left open where the match is weak. Size is stated for part of the rows, as once, few or many counts, or as a class when the clone is expanded.

>TRBD1|TRBV6-1|TRBJ1-5|few
CASSEVDPGGSAQHF
TGTGCCAGCAGTGAAGTCGACCCAGGGGGATCAGCCCAGCATTTT
>TRBD1|TRBV29-1|TRBJ2-2|-
CSVAARQGTGELFF
TGCAGCGTTGCTGCCAGACAGGGGACCGGGGAGCTGTTTTTT
>TRBD1|TRBV5-6|TRBJ1-3|-
CASSPHGVGDSRSGNTIYF
TGTGCCAGCAGCCCACATGGGGTGGGGGACAGTCGCTCTGGAAACACCATATATTTT
>TRBD1|TRBV5-8|TRBJ1-4|-
CASSPGRGTGFF
TGTGCCAGCAGCCCCGGCAGGGGGACGGGTTTTTTT
>-|TRBV4-3|TRBJ1-5|once
CASSRRLEPNQPQHF
TGCGCCAGCAGCCGACGGCTAGAGCCAAATCAGCCCCAGCATTTT
>TRBD1|TRBV7-2|TRBJ2-7|-
CASSTRTGRFEQYF
TGTGCCAGCAGCACTCGGACAGGGAGATTTGAGCAGTACTTC
>-|TRBV18|TRBJ2-6|-
CASSPRASFSGANVLTF
TGTGCCAGCTCTCCCAGGGCCTCCTTCTCTGGGGCCAACGTCCTGACTTTC
>-|TRBV4-3|TRBJ2-2|-
CASSQDRGGYTGELFF
TGCGCCAGCAGCCAAGACCGGGGAGGCTATACCGGGGAGCTGTTTTTT
>TRBD2|TRBV19|TRBJ2-1|-
CASSIETSGIGEQFF
TGTGCCAGTAGTATTGAGACTAGCGGGATAGGTGAGCAGTTCTTC
>TRBD2|TRBV6-5|TRBJ2-5|-
CASKPPGGETQYF
TGTGCCAGCAAACCCCCGGGGGGGGAGACCCAGTACTTC
>-|TRBV11-2|TRBJ2-1|-
CASSLSGSYNEQFF
TGTGCCAGCAGCCTGAGCGGGTCCTACAATGAGCAGTTCTTC
>-|TRBV12-3/TRBV12-4|TRBJ2-1|-
CASSLSNEQFF
TGTGCCAGCAGCCTTTCTAATGAGCAGTTCTTC
>-|TRBV19|TRBJ1-6|-
CARQGKGNSPLHF
TGTGCCAGACAGGGAAAAGGGAATTCACCCCTCCACTTT
>-|TRBV29-1|TRBJ2-3|-
CSARGAVAGSTDTQYF
TGCAGCGCAAGGGGGGCCGTAGCGGGTAGCACAGATACGCAGTATTTT
>TRBD2|TRBV9|TRBJ2-5|-
CASSPRTSGRETQYF
TGTGCCAGCAGCCCCCGGACTAGCGGGAGGGAGACCCAGTACTTC
>TRBD2|TRBV5-6|TRBJ2-7|-
CASSLALAEIYEQYF
TGTGCCAGCAGCTTGGCACTAGCGGAGATCTACGAGCAGTACTTC
>-|TRBV2|TRBJ2-1|-
CASTQGNEQFF
TGTGCCAGCACCCAGGGTAATGAGCAGTTCTTC
>-|TRBV12-5|TRBJ2-5|-
CASGLGSSEGETQYF
TGTGCTAGTGGTTTAGGCTCTAGCGAGGGAGAGACCCAGTACTTC
>TRBD2|TRBV7-2|TRBJ2-7|-
CASNVAGGTYEQYF
TGTGCCAGCAACGTAGCGGGAGGTACCTACGAGCAGTACTTC
>TRBD1|TRBV11-2|TRBJ1-2|few
CASSSGTVYGYTF
TGTGCCAGCAGCTCGGGGACAGTCTATGGCTACACCTTC
>TRBD1|TRBV12-3/TRBV12-4|TRBJ1-6|-
CASSSQGNSPLHF
TGTGCCAGCAGTTCACAGGGGAATTCACCCCTCCACTTT
>-|TRBV27|TRBJ2-5|-
CASSLIRGETQYF
TGTGCCAGCAGTTTAATAAGGGGAGAGACCCAGTACTTC
>-|TRBV28|TRBJ2-4|-
CASRPIRTDGAKNIQYF
TGTGCCAGCAGGCCAATTAGGACAGACGGGGCCAAAAACATTCAGTACTTC
>-|TRBV3-1/TRBV3-2|TRBJ1-5|-
CASSPRRGGNQPQHF
TGTGCCAGCAGCCCCCGACGGGGGGGGAATCAGCCCCAGCATTTT
>TRBD1|TRBV5-4|TRBJ2-7|once
CASSLDRGEQYF
TGTGCCAGCAGCTTGGACAGGGGCGAGCAGTACTTC
>TRBD1|TRBV28|TRBJ2-6|-
CASSLIQGQGANVLTF
TGTGCCAGCAGTTTAATCCAGGGACAGGGGGCCAACGTCCTGACTTTC
>TRBD1|TRBV13|TRBJ1-2|-
CASSLVGQGAIGYTF
TGTGCCAGCAGCTTAGTTGGACAGGGGGCAATTGGCTACACCTTC
>TRBD2|TRBV28|TRBJ2-3|once
CASGRGLAGAPSTDTQYF
TGTGCCAGCGGACGAGGGCTAGCGGGGGCCCCTAGCACAGATACGCAGTATTTT
>TRBD2|TRBV6-6|TRBJ2-2|-
CASNHRLAANTGELFF
TGTGCCAGCAATCACCGACTAGCGGCGAACACCGGGGAGCTGTTTTTT
>-|TRBV6-2/TRBV6-3|TRBJ1-1|-
CASSYRVSGGRGTEAFF
TGTGCCAGCAGTTATAGGGTGTCCGGGGGGCGAGGTACTGAAGCTTTCTTT
>TRBD2|TRBV12-5|TRBJ2-7|-
CASGWGLAGVLGEQYF
TGTGCTAGTGGTTGGGGACTAGCGGGAGTCCTCGGGGAGCAGTACTTC
>TRBD1|TRBV28|TRBJ2-7|-
CASSLPGQVSYEQYF
TGTGCCAGCAGCTTACCGGGACAGGTTTCCTACGAGCAGTACTTC